This TCR beta chain appears in the sequencing data of a study of blood T cell repertoires in COVID-19. The V gene lost 1 base and the J gene lost 4 bases, with 5 bases spanning the gap. The CDR3 contains 13 residues. The protocol was immunoSEQ multiplex PCR, while the TCRdb copy is restricted to in-frame clones and leaves out a portion. The sample lists around 370,000 clones; approximately 91% were seen once. The chain is built from TRBV12-3 or TRBV12-4 and TRBJ2-1; unclear D gene. The sequence derives from a woman between 65 and 79 years old with COVID-19, enrolled during active disease. The sample consisted of peripheral blood. The CDR3 reads CASSLGQYNEQFF. The CDR3 DNA reads as TGTGCCAGCAGTTTAGGGCAGTACAATGAGCAGTTCTTC.